The present T cell receptor (beta chain) was sequenced within a study of blood T cell repertoires in COVID-19. Study summary: The United States, Italy and Spain were the sources of the acute and convalescent COVID-19 samples.

CDR3 length: 14 amino acids. Trimming pared 3 bases from V and 5 bases from J, leaving 11 bases between. The germline gives CDR1 SEHNR, CDR2 FQNEAQ (reference sequence). Produced via immunoSEQ multiplex PCR; TCRdb's table is partial and in-frame only. The sample consists of more than 400,000 clones, less than 95% of them appearing once. This sequence was found in a man aged 18 to 29 who had recovered from COVID-19. This chain joins TRBV7-9 and TRBJ1-5; maybe TRBD1 (6 bases). The sample was PBMCs or T cells enriched from blood (not recorded which). The CDR3 DNA follows: TGTGCCAGCAGCTTCGACGACAGGTATCAGCCCCAGCATTTT. Encoded protein: CASSFDDRYQPQHF.